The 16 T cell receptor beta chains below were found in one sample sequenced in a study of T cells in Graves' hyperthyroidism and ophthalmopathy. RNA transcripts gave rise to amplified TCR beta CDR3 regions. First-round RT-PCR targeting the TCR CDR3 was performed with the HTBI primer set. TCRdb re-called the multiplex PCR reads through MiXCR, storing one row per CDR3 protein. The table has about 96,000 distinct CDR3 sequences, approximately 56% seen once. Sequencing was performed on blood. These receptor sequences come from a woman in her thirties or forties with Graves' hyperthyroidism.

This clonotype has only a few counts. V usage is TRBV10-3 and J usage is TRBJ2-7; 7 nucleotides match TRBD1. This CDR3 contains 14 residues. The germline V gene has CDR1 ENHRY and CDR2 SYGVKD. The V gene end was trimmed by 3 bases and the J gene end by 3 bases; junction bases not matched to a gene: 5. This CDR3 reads CAISESGGLYEQYF. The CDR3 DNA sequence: TGTGCCATCAGTGAATCAGGGGGTCTCTACGAGCAGTACTTC.

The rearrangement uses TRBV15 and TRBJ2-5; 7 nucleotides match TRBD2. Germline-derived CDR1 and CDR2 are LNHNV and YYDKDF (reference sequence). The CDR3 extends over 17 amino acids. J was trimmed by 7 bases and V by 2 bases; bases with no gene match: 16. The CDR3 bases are TGTGCCACCAGCAGACCGAAGACTAGCCGACGTTGGGGGACCCAGTACTTC. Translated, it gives CATSRPKTSRRWGTQYF.

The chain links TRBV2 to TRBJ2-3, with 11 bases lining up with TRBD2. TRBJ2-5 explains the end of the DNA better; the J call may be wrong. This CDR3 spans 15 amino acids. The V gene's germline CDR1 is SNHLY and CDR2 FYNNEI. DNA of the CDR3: TGTGCCAGCAGTGAACTAGCGGGAGGAGTAGAGACCCAGTACTTC. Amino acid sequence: CASSELAGGVETQYF.

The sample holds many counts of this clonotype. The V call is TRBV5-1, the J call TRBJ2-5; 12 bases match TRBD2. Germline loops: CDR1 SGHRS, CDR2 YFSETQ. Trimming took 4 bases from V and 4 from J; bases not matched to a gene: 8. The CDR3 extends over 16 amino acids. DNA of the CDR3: TGCGCCAGCAGCCTCTGGACTAGCGGGGCGGGAGAGACCCAGTACTTC. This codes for CASSLWTSGAGETQYF.

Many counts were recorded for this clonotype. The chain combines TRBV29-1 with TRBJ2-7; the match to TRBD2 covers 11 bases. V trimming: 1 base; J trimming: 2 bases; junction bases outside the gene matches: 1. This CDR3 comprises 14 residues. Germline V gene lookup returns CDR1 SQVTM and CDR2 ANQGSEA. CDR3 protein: CSVEGLAGPYEQYF. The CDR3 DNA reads TGCAGCGTTGAAGGACTAGCGGGACCCTACGAGCAGTACTTC.

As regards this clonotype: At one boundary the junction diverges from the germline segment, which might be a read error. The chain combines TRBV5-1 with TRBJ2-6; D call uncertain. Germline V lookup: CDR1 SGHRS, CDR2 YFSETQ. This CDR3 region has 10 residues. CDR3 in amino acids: CASSLGPEAF. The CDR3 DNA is TGCGCCAGCAGCTTGGGTCCTGAAGCTTTC.

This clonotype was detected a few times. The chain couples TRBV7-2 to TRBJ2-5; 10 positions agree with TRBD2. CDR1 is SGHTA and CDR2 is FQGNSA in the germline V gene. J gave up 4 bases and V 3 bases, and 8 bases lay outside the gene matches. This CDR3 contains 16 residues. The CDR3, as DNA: TGTGCCAGCAGCTTCCGAGCGGGAGGGCGGGTAGAGACCCAGTACTTC. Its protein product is CASSFRAGGRVETQYF.

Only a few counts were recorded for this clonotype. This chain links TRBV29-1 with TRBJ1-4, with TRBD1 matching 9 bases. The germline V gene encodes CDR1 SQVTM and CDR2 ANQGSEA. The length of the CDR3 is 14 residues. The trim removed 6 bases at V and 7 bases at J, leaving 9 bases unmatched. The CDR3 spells CSVGTGGEGEKLFF. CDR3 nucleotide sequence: TGCAGCGTAGGAACAGGGGGCGAAGGTGAAAAACTGTTTTTT.

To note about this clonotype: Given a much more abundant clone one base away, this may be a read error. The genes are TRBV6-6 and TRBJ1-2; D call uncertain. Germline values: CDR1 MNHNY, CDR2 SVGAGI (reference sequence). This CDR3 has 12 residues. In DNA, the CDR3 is TGTGCCAGCAGTTACGGGCTATATGGCTACGCCTTC. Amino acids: CASSYGLYGYAF.

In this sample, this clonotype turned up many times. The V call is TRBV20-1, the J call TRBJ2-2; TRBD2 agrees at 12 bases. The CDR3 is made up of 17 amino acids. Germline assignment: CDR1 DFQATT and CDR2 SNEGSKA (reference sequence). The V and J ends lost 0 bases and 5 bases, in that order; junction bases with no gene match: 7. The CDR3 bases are TGCAGTGCTAGAGAGCTCCCGACTAGCGGGAGAACCGGGGAGCTGTTTTTT. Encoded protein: CSARELPTSGRTGELFF.

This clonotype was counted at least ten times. The CDR3 bases are TGCAGTGCTAGAGACGGAAACCGCCCCCCCAAGACCCAGTACTTC. Amino acid sequence: CSARDGNRPPKTQYF. The chain links TRBV20-1 to TRBJ2-5, with D uncertain. Trimming took 0 bases from V and 6 from J, leaving 17 bases between them. Germline V lookup: CDR1 DFQATT, CDR2 SNEGSKA (reference sequence). The CDR3 totals 15 residues.

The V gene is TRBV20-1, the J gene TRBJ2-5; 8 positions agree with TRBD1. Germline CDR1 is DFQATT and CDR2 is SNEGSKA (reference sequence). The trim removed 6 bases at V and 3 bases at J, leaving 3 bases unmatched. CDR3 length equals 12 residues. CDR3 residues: CSARTGKETQYF. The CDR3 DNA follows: TGCAGTGCGAGGACAGGGAAAGAGACCCAGTACTTC.

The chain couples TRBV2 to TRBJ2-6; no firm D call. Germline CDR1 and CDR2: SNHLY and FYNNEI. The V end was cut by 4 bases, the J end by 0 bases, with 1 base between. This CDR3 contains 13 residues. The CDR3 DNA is TGTGCCAGCAGTGTCTCTGGGGCCAACGTCCTGACTTTC. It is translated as CASSVSGANVLTF.

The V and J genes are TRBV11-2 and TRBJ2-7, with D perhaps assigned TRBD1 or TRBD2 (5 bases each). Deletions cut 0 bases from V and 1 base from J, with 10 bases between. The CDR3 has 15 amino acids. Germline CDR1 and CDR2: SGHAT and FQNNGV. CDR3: CASSLEGTASYEQYF. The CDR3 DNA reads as TGTGCCAGCAGCTTAGAGGGGACGGCGTCCTACGAGCAGTACTTC.

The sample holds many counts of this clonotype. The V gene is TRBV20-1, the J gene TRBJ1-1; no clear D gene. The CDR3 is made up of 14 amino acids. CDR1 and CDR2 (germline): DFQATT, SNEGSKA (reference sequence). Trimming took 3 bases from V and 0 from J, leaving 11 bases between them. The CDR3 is CSASLTGMNTEAFF. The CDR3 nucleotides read TGCAGTGCTAGCCTAACCGGAATGAACACTGAAGCTTTCTTT.

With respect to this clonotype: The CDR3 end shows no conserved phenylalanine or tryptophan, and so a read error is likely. CDR3 sequence: CSAGRVMNAEAFL. Written as DNA, the CDR3 is TGCAGCGCCGGGAGGGTCATGAACGCTGAAGCTTTCCTT. This chain connects TRBV29-1 to TRBJ1-1; D not resolved. CDR1 and CDR2 (germline): SQVTM, ANQGSEA. The CDR3 has 13 residues.